A selection of T cell receptor beta chains follows, all from one sample in a study of T cell responses to AZD1222 COVID-19 vaccine. TCRdb's copy holds only in-frame clones and misses some; the assay was immunoSEQ multiplex PCR. Here the sample spans 100,000 to 140,000 clones, just over 90% being singletons. Sequencing used peripheral blood, obtained 28 days after the second AZD1222 dose. The receptors were sampled from an adult who received the AZD1222 COVID-19 vaccine. Both conserved end residues are trimmed from each CDR3. The order of the fields is CDR3 protein, J gene, clone size, V gene. The size entry is marked missing in some rows and otherwise reads once, few, many or a size class.

ASSYTPSGNQPQH TRBJ1-5 once TRBV7-2
ASSDSSGMVSPLH TRBJ1-6 - TRBV10-1
ASSPRDSLGEKLF TRBJ1-4 - TRBV7-6
ATSRGVRKRNEQF TRBJ2-1 - TRBV15
SASWSYEQY TRBJ2-7 - TRBV29-1
ASSYLGIYEQY TRBJ2-7 - TRBV11-2
SAETGETQY TRBJ2-5 - TRBV20-1
ASGLGSTYNEQF TRBJ2-1 - TRBV12-5
ASRVQLAGTKNIQY TRBJ2-4 - TRBV28
ASRPQGVRQPQH TRBJ1-5 few TRBV28
ASSPRLKEGMNTEAF TRBJ1-1 - TRBV6-6
ASSPGGEGYGYT TRBJ1-2 - TRBV9
AIRDRDGQPQH TRBJ1-5 - TRBV10-3
ASSRGRGRNEQF TRBJ2-1 - TRBV4-1
ASSLGENTGELF TRBJ2-2 - TRBV27
ASSPPGSREKLF TRBJ1-4 - TRBV18
ASNKAGQGGYEQY TRBJ2-7 - TRBV6-5
ASSQAGTQVANEQF TRBJ2-1 - TRBV4-1
ASSPARTGDGKPNQPQH TRBJ1-5 - TRBV5-1
ASSLHYTDTQY TRBJ2-3 - TRBV12-3/TRBV12-4
ASSFDVTSTDTQY TRBJ2-3 - TRBV7-8
AWSVPGTAIRNYGYT TRBJ1-2 - TRBV30
AVLWASGSTNTGELF TRBJ2-2 - TRBV30
ASSLGVAGGTDTQY TRBJ2-3 once TRBV7-6
ASSLGGGGGYYEQY TRBJ2-7 - TRBV11-1
ASKGSQGGYEQY TRBJ2-7 - TRBV6-5